This TCR beta chain was captured in a study of glioma-infiltrating T cells (dated by TCRdb to the mid-2010s). Study-level background: Glioma tissue, non-neoplastic brain tissue and matched peripheral blood mononuclear cells were used as sources from which TCR alpha- and beta-chain repertoires were sequenced. Each tissue-infiltrating repertoire was compared with the same patient's peripheral blood repertoire to measure divergence between tissue and blood T-cell populations. Three low-grade glioma patients, under ten primary glioblastoma patients, and three non-glioma patients who contributed non-neoplastic brain tissue made up the paired cohort.

The iRepertoire nested amplicon-rescue multiplex PCR (arm-PCR) platform was used to amplify TCR alpha and beta CDR3 regions from RNA. The input for one-step reverse transcription and amplification was roughly 100-450 ng of either tissue mRNA or PBMC total RNA. Following bead purification, Illumina adapters were added by a secondary multiplex PCR, and libraries between 200 and 400 bp were gel-purified. Libraries carried internal 6-nucleotide barcodes used for demultiplexing. Sequencing of the libraries was done on an Illumina MiSeq using 2x220 or 2x250 nucleotide paired-end reads. The study's own analysis went as follows. FLASH 1.2.11 was used to merge paired reads, and BWA-MEM then aligned the reads to the GRCh37 human genome before TRA and TRB reads were extracted. V and J assignment used an IMGT-derived reference of cassette sequences and CDR3 motifs that included pseudogenes. Three-frame translation of reads was performed, and productive CDR3s were defined as those with a C...FGXG motif and no stop codons. A clonotype was defined as a unique combination of a V-J cassette pair and a CDR3 amino acid sequence. Hamming distance filtering was applied to reads, with thresholds set by the sequence error rate of each sample in mapped regions. TCRdb reprocessing: public reads trimmed at Q25 with fastp, clones called with MiXCR, in-frame beta chains kept. A single entry per CDR3 protein holds the most common genes and DNA from its merged rows. These V and J calls originate from TCRdb's pipeline instead of the authors' own analysis. This sample gives 44,000 or so distinct CDR3 sequences in total; approximately 20% of them show up just once. The ten largest account for approximately 6.4% of the sample.

There are many counts of this clonotype. Its cognate antigen has yet to be identified. No per-base quality is available; no much larger clone lies one base away. V is pared back by 3 bases and J by 4 bases, with 7 bases lying between the germline termini. The CDR3 measures 13 amino acids from cysteine to phenylalanine. Only the CDR3 DNA stays, 39 bases, in frame from base 1. CDR1 and CDR2 (LNHDA, SQIVND) derive from the germline V gene (reference sequence). Overall study outcomes, separate from this receptor: Tissue and blood shared very few CDR3 sequences, a result attributed to high CDR3 diversity and limited sampling. VJ-independent divergence between tissue and blood was lower than expected in non-neoplastic patients but higher than expected in all gliomas, particularly low-grade gliomas. Group comparisons were based on small numbers of patients: three non-neoplastic, three low-grade glioma and about eight glioblastoma patients.

This receptor was taken from a human donor with low-grade glioma or glioblastoma, undergoing nonglioma brain surgery, or in good health (not recorded which). The sample was glioma tissue, nonneoplastic brain tissue, or PBMCs (not recorded which). The sequence joins TRBV19 to TRBJ2-1; the D gene assignment is ambiguous. CDR3 sequence: CASSIGLYNEQFF. The bases are TGTGCCAGTAGTATTGGGCTATACAATGAGCAGTTCTTC.